This T cell receptor beta chain was sequenced for a study of shared clonotypes between healthy human individuals. The overall study: Contributing individuals were a couple of females and a few males aged 18 to 49. Regarding the study as a whole: Only a few donors were included, so the genetic and exposure-history diversity represented was limited. Generally, naive subsets came out with larger estimated richness than memory subsets.

CD8 cells classed as naive were CD45RO-negative and positively selected for CCR7, excluding terminally differentiated effector memory CD45RA+ cells. Notes on this clone: As yet, its antigen is unknown.

V shed 11 bases and J shed 1 base, with 29 bases lying between them. There are 18 residues in the CDR3. Per the germline V gene, CDR1 is SNHLY and CDR2 is FYNNEI. At the deep level, the assay was run. Using immunoSEQ multiplex PCR, the repertoire was profiled, and TCRdb retains in-frame clones only, with some absent. The sample holds around 1.9 million clones, roughly 95% seen once. The chain links TRBV2 to TRBJ2-5, with D possibly called TRBD1 or TRBD2 (5 bases each). The TCR was taken from a man between 18 and 29 years old in good health. Some clones in this sample may be carry-over from other donors' samples. Material for sequencing was naive CD8+ T cells from PBMCs. Here the CDR3 reads CAAGSGAIQTASQETQYF. Written as DNA, the CDR3 is TGTGCCGCAGGGAGTGGAGCAATACAGACAGCCTCCCAAGAGACCCAGTACTTC. Based on the CDR3 plus reference TRBV2 and TRBJ2-5, the full variable domain is EPEVTQTPSHQVTQMGQEVILRCVPISNHLYFYWYRQILGQKVEFLVSFYNNEISEKSEIFDDQFSVERPDGSNFTLKIRSTKLEDSAMYFCAAGSGAIQTASQETQYFGPGTRLLVL.